A single sample gave rise to the 6 T cell receptor beta chains below, sequenced in a study of cytotoxic CD8 clonotypes in ibrutinib-treated CLL. Only in-frame clones appear in the TCRdb table, and some are missing; sequencing was by immunoSEQ multiplex PCR. The table includes roughly 170,000 clones, less than 85% detected once. The specimen comprised PBMCs, sampled after 24 months of ibrutinib treatment. Every receptor here comes from a human donor with chronic lymphocytic leukemia.

Ten or more counts support this clone. The sample contains more than one DNA sequence encoding this CDR3. The CDR3 bases are TGCGCCAGCAGTGTTGATGGGTACACTGAAGCTTTCTTT. Protein: CASSVDGYTEAFF. The chain recombines TRBV10-2 with TRBJ1-1; unclear D gene. The CDR3 is made up of 13 amino acids. The germline V and J ends were trimmed by 4 bases and 3 bases, with 9 bases remaining between them. Germline lookup yields CDR1 WSHSY and CDR2 SAAADI.

This chain links TRBV28 with TRBJ2-5; D possibly uses TRBD1 or TRBD2 (5 bases each). Trimming cost V 6 bases and J 2 bases, with 13 bases left between them. CDR1 and CDR2 (germline): MDHEN, SYDVKM. This CDR3 comprises 14 residues. Here the CDR3 reads CASSQGTGQETQYF. CDR3 in DNA: TGTGCCAGCAGCCAAGGGACGGGGCAAGAGACCCAGTACTTC.

The chain links TRBV15 to TRBJ1-1, with TRBD1 matching 8 bases. V lost 0 bases, J lost 6 bases, and 6 bases stayed unmatched. The CDR3 is 15 amino acids. The germline gives CDR1 LNHNV, CDR2 YYDKDF (reference sequence). The CDR3: CATSRDPGQVSEAFF. DNA for the CDR3: TGTGCCACCAGCAGAGATCCGGGACAGGTCTCTGAAGCTTTCTTT.

This chain joins TRBV6-4 and TRBJ2-3; 12 bases fit TRBD2. V lost 2 bases, J lost 0 bases, and 0 bases stayed unmatched. Germline assignment: CDR1 MRHNA and CDR2 SNTAGT. There are 16 residues in the CDR3. The CDR3 DNA reads as TGTGCCAGCAGTGACGGGACTAGCGGGAGCACAGATACGCAGTATTTT. Its protein product is CASSDGTSGSTDTQYF.

The genes are TRBV30 and TRBJ2-5, with D tentatively TRBD1 (5 bases). CDR1 is GTSNPN and CDR2 is SVGIG in the germline V gene (reference sequence). The CDR3 runs to 14 residues. V lost 2 bases to trimming and J lost 5 bases, with 15 bases between them. The CDR3 is CAWSRGQGVETQYF. The CDR3 bases are TGTGCCTGGAGTAGGGGTCAAGGGGTCGAGACCCAGTACTTC.

This chain links TRBV15 with TRBJ2-1; 11 bases are a match to TRBD2. The CDR3 runs to 15 residues. Trimming at V came to 6 bases and at J to 3 bases, leaving 4 bases not matched to a gene. Germline CDR1 LNHNV, CDR2 YYDKDF (reference sequence). CDR3 protein: CATRGTSGYYNEQFF. CDR3 coding DNA: TGTGCCACCAGGGGGACTAGCGGTTACTACAATGAGCAGTTCTTC.